This T cell receptor beta chain was captured in a study of OX40 agonist ivuxolimab in advanced cancers. The study, taken as a whole, reports: CD8+ T cells averaged more expanded clones than CD4+.

Regarding this clone: Its antigen remains unknown.

Profiled with immunoSEQ multiplex PCR; TCRdb holds only in-frame clones, not every one. Here the sample spans 25,000 to 30,000 clones, over 90% being singletons. CDR3 length: 14 amino acids. The ends were cut back, 3 bases at V and 6 bases at J, with 14 bases in the middle. Germline V gene lookup returns CDR1 SNHLY and CDR2 FYNNEI. The rearrangement uses TRBV2 and TRBJ1-2; D perhaps matches TRBD1 (5 bases). The sequencing used CD4+ or CD8+ T cells sorted from blood, collected in a trial of the OX40 agonist ivuxolimab. This sequence originates from an adult with an advanced solid tumor such as melanoma, head and neck, liver or kidney cancer. The CDR3 nucleotides read TGTGCCAGCAGTGACTCGGTATTGGGGGATGGCTACACCTTC. It specifies CASSDSVLGDGYTF.